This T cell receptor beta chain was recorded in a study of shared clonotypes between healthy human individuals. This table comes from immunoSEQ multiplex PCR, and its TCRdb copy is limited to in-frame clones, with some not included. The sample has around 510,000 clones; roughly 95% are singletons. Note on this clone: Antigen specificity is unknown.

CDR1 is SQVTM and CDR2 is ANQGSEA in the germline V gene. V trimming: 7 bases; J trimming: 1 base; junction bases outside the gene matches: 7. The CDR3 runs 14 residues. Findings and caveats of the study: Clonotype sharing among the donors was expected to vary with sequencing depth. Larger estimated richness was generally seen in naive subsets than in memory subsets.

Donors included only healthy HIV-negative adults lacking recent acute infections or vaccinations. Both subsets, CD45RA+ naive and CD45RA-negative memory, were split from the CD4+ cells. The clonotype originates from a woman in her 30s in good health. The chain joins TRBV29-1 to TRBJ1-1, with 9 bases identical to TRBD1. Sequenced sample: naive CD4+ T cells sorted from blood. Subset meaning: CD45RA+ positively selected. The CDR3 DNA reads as TGCAGCGCTCGGACAGGGGCCCGGAACACTGAAGCTTTCTTT. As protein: CSARTGARNTEAFF.